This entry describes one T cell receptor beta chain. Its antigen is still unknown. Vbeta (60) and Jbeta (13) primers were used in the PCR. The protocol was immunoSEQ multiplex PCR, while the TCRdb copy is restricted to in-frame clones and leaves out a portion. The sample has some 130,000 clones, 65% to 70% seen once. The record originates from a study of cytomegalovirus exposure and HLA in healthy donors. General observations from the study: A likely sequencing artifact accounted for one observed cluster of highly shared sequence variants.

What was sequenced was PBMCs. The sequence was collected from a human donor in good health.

The CDR3 region has the DNA TGTGCCAGCAGTGGGGGCGGGAGTAGCACCGGGGAGCTGTTTTTT. As protein: CASSGGGSSTGELFF. The chain combines TRBV2 with TRBJ2-2; 7 bases map to TRBD2. V shed 4 bases, J shed 4 bases, and the junction held 6 bases outside the gene matches. CDR1 is SNHLY and CDR2 is FYNNEI in the germline V gene. CDR3 size: 15 residues. The complete variable domain, with remaining parts taken from reference TRBV2 and TRBJ2-2, reads EPEVTQTPSHQVTQMGQEVILRCVPISNHLYFYWYRQILGQKVEFLVSFYNNEISEKSEIFDDQFSVERPDGSNFTLKIRSTKLEDSAMYFCASSGGGSSTGELFFGEGSRLTVL.